This TCR beta chain was sequenced during a study of cytomegalovirus exposure and HLA in healthy donors. For the study at large: The study placed over 65% of its approximately 400 genotyped donors in the Caucasian-associated ancestry cluster.

PCR was performed using 60 Vbeta and 13 Jbeta primers. TCRdb's copy holds only in-frame clones and misses some; the assay was immunoSEQ multiplex PCR. Of 150,000 to 200,000 clones listed, 78% are singletons. This clone was found a few times. This CDR3 contains 14 residues. Trimming took 10 bases from V and 0 from J, leaving 16 bases between them. Germline CDR1 and CDR2: MNHEY and SMNVEV (reference sequence). The source is a woman in her thirties or forties in good health and CMV-seronegative. The sample comprised PBMCs. The rearrangement uses TRBV27 and TRBJ2-7, with a weak D call TRBD2 (6 bases). The CDR3, as DNA: TGTGCCACACGGGGGATGCCGAGCTCCTACGAGCAGTACTTC. Its translation is CATRGMPSSYEQYF.